This T cell receptor beta chain comes out of a study of control samples from healthy donors and cancer patients. The CDR3 covers 12 residues. V was clipped by 6 bases and J by 8 bases, with 13 bases between them. This table comes from immunoSEQ multiplex PCR, and its TCRdb copy is limited to in-frame clones, with some not included. The sample yields 140,000 or so clones, 90% to 95% seen once. This chain links TRBV12-3 or TRBV12-4 with TRBJ1-2; the D is unclear. The clonotype comes from a man between 60 and 75 years old with colorectal cancer. Sequences were obtained from PBMCs. CDR3: CASSTRAGGYTF. DNA of the CDR3: TGTGCCAGCAGCACTCGGGCCGGCGGCTACACCTTC.